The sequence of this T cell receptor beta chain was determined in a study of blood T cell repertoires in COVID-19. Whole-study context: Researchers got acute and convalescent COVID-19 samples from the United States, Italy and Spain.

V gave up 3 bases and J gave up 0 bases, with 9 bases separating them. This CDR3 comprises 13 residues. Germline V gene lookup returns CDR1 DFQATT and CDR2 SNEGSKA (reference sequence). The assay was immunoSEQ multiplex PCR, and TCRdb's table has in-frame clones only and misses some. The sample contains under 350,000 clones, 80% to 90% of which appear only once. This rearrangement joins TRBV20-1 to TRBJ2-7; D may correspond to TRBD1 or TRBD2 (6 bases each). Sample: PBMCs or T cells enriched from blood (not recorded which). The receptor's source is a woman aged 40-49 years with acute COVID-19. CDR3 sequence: CSASGGPSYEQYF. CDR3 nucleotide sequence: TGCAGTGCTAGTGGGGGGCCCTCCTACGAGCAGTACTTC.